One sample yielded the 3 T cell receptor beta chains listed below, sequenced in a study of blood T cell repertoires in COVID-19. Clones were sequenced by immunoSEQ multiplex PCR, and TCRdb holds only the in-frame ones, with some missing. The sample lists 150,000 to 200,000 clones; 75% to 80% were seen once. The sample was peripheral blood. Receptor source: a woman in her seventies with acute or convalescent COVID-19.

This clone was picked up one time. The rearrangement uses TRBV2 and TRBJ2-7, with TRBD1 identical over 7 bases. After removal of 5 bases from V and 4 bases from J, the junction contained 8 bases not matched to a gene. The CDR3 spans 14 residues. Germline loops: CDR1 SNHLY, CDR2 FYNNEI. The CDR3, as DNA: TGTGCCAGCAGTTGGAGTACAGGGGTGTACGAGCAGTACTTC. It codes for CASSWSTGVYEQYF. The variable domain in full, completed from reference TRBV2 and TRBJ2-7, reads EPEVTQTPSHQVTQMGQEVILRCVPISNHLYFYWYRQILGQKVEFLVSFYNNEISEKSEIFDDQFSVERPDGSNFTLKIRSTKLEDSAMYFCASSWSTGVYEQYFGPGTRLTVT.

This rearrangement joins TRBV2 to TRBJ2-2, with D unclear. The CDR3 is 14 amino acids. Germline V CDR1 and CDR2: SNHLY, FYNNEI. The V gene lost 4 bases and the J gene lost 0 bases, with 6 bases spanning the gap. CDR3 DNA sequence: TGTGCCAGCAGTGTAACAACGAACACCGGGGAGCTGTTTTTT. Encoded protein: CASSVTTNTGELFF.

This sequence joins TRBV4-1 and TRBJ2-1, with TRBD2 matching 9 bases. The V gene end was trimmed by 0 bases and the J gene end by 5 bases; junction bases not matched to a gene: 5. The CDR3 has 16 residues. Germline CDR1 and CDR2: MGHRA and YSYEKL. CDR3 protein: CASSQDLASGNNEQFF. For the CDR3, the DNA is TGCGCCAGCAGCCAAGATCTGGCTAGCGGGAACAATGAGCAGTTCTTC.